These T cell receptor beta chains were read from a single sample in a study of blood T cell repertoires in COVID-19. Method: immunoSEQ multiplex PCR; TCRdb's copy keeps in-frame clones and lacks some. Among about 210,000 clones listed, roughly four fifths were seen once. Sequenced material: peripheral blood. The receptor source for this set is a woman in her forties with acute or convalescent COVID-19. CDR3s include the opening cysteine and the closing phenylalanine or tryptophan. D genes are given only for firm matches. For some rows the clone size is stated as once, few or many, or as a class when expanded; others skip it.

v_gene,j_gene,d_gene,abundance,CDR3aa,CDR3nt
TRBV7-2,TRBJ2-7,TRBD1,NA,CASSLAAGGEYEQYF,TGTGCCAGCAGCTTAGCTGCAGGGGGAGAGTACGAGCAGTACTTC
TRBV6-5,TRBJ2-3,NA,NA,CAGRHMDTQYF,TGTGCCGGCCGACACATGGATACGCAGTATTTT
TRBV28,TRBJ1-1,TRBD1,NA,CASSLDRGGWNTEAFF,TGTGCCAGCAGCCTGGACAGGGGAGGTTGGAACACTGAAGCTTTCTTT
TRBV9,TRBJ2-1,TRBD1,NA,CASSVGRGQGSRYNEQFF,TGTGCCAGCAGCGTAGGTAGGGGACAGGGATCGAGGTACAATGAGCAGTTCTTC
TRBV3-1/TRBV3-2,TRBJ1-1,NA,NA,CASSQVGGDTEAFF,TGTGCCAGCAGCCAAGTAGGGGGGGACACTGAAGCTTTCTTT
TRBV19,TRBJ2-3,TRBD2,NA,CASRGLGTDTQYF,TGTGCCAGTAGGGGACTAGGCACAGATACGCAGTATTTT
TRBV7-7,TRBJ1-1,TRBD1,once,CASSRGHPFF,TGTGCCAGCTCGAGGGGGCACCCTTTCTTT
TRBV5-1,TRBJ2-1,NA,NA,CASSLRGAPTYNEQFF,TGCGCCAGCAGCTTGCGGGGGGCCCCCACCTACAATGAGCAGTTCTTC
TRBV11-2,TRBJ2-3,NA,NA,CASSLEARGLDTQYF,TGTGCCAGCAGCTTAGAAGCCAGGGGTTTAGATACGCAGTATTTT
TRBV6-1,TRBJ2-1,TRBD2,NA,CASSELGTSGSEFF,TGTGCCAGCAGTGAATTGGGGACTAGCGGGAGTGAGTTCTTC
TRBV4-1,TRBJ1-2,NA,few,CASSQTKGANYGYTF,TGCGCCAGCAGCCAAACTAAGGGGGCTAACTATGGCTACACCTTC
TRBV18,TRBJ2-7,TRBD2,once,CASSLSQVSGTYEQYF,TGTGCCAGCTCACTATCCCAGGTTAGCGGGACCTACGAGCAGTACTTC
TRBV9,TRBJ2-2,NA,NA,CASSVDVRTNTGELFF,TGTGCCAGCAGCGTAGATGTGCGAACGAACACCGGGGAGCTGTTTTTT
TRBV6-5,TRBJ1-6,NA,NA,CASRLSPKGSPLHF,TGTGCCAGCAGACTCTCCCCCAAGGGGTCACCCCTCCACTTT
TRBV25-1,TRBJ2-7,NA,NA,CASSEWETYEQYF,TGTGCCAGCAGTGAATGGGAGACCTACGAGCAGTACTTC
TRBV11-2,TRBJ1-1,NA,NA,CASSYEVGTEAFF,TGTGCCAGCAGCTACGAGGTCGGCACTGAAGCTTTCTTT